This entry concerns a single T cell receptor beta chain. This receptor's antigen is unknown. No much larger clone is present one base from it, and per-base qualities are unavailable. The receptor library was made with the immunoSEQ multiplex PCR assay. For the multiplex PCR, a mixture combining 60 forward primers for TCR Vbeta segments and 13 reverse primers for TCR Jbeta segments was used. Amplification of the CDR3 region of rearranged TCR beta genes was performed with a multiplex PCR assay on genomic DNA. On the Illumina HiSeq System, the amplified TCR beta libraries were sequenced as 87-base-pair reads. The published analysis was carried out like this. A later analysis counted 65 million to 90 million unique TCR beta chains across the 690 or so repertoires, and roughly 9.9 million of these chains were shared by at least two donors. To remove PCR and sequencing errors, raw reads were error-corrected and collapsed into unique sequences using a nearest-neighbor algorithm that merged closely related sequences. V, D and J gene segments were assigned by aligning CDR3 sequences to IMGT reference sequences. For a sequence to be retained, a match of at least six nucleotides was required to both a V gene segment and a J gene segment. A rearrangement counted as productive if the CDR3 had no stop codons and remained in frame with V and J, and every other rearrangement counted as non-productive. Following IMGT convention, CDR3 was defined as the stretch from the second conserved V-encoded cysteine to the conserved J-encoded phenylalanine. The earlier analysis of roughly 590 of the donors excluded sequences that lacked an unambiguous match to a single V gene segment. An earlier analysis of several hundred of the donors classified V segments as functional when productive rearrangements were above 56.7% and as segregating when the standard deviation between donors was above 5%. A statistical classification framework was built to diagnose cytomegalovirus status from the catalog of TCR beta chain sequences. A later analysis assigned V and J genes by comparing TCR nucleotide sequences with IMGT/GENE-DB human TR gene sequences. The TCRdist pipeline was used in a later analysis to assign CDR3 sequences and most-parsimonious VDJ recombination scenarios. A later analysis defined each TCR beta chain by its CDR3 amino acid sequence plus V-gene family, and excluded reads lacking a unique V-gene family. A later analysis removed 592 highly shared, low-generation-probability nucleotide sequences to deal with suspected cross-contamination and a sequencing artifact. In a later analysis, a clonal expansion index was calculated for each public chain from normalized within-repertoire ranks of inferred template counts. Generation probabilities in a later analysis came from a VDJ recombination model fitted to out-of-frame rearrangements, and those results were checked against IGoR. In a later analysis, hypergeometric tests were used to score TCR-TCR, TCR-HLA and TCR-CMV co-occurrence, with a repertoire-size bias correction applied to TCR pairs. A later analysis estimated false discovery rates by permuting HLA or CMV assignments 20 times. In a later analysis, co-occurring TCRs were grouped using DBSCAN, and TCRdist sequence similarity was added for clustering within HLA-allele-positive subsets. Repertoires with fewer than 30,000 or more than 120,000 public chains, plus five repertoires with anomalous nucleotide sharing, were excluded from co-occurrence clustering. TCRdb carries this immuneACCESS record with in-frame sequences only. Its versions omit some clonotypes, under half of them owing to an unresolved V gene in the studies checked, with the rest unexplained. V and J calls and clone size come straight from that table; D and trimming were deduced from the DNA. The sample table shows fewer than 200,000 clones, and about 72% are seen once. The top ten hold 1.5% of the sample.

These data come from a study of cytomegalovirus exposure and HLA in healthy donors listed by TCRdb under 2017. About the study as a whole: In an earlier analysis of approximately 640 of the donors, around 290 Gb of sequence data and approximately 120 million unique TCR beta sequences from 150 million to 200 million T cells were reported. Roughly 300 gigabases of sequencing data and some 85 million unique TCR sequences were included in an early release covering 550 to 650 HLA-typed donors. Both class I and class II loci were covered by HLA typing, at four-digit resolution. The number of typed donors differed by locus: about 629-630 for A, B, C, DRB1 and DQB1; approximately 520 for DQA1; approximately 610 for DPA1; and roughly 450 for DPB1. A separate validation cohort of roughly 110 different subjects was used in addition to the 666-subject first cohort. Donor age, sex, ethnicity and CMV serostatus were compiled alongside the repertoire data. Roughly 5 DR-DQ haplotypes were treated as single units for association and clustering because of strong linkage in the cohort. The genetic ancestry cluster associated with self-reported Caucasian donors included 81% of the roughly 390 genotyped donors. On average, about 200,000 unique TCR beta nucleotide sequences were sequenced per donor among several hundred genotyped donors of the cohort, with approximately 18% of those sequences being non-productive. An earlier analysis of 587 of the donors applied high-throughput TCR beta sequencing to assess whether each TCR beta V gene segment acted as functional or pseudogenic. The later analysis used no new phenotypic data to find candidate immune exposures, relying instead on TCR beta sequences and their occurrence across donors. Every discovery cohort repertoire had been produced on one sequencing platform. The study aimed to test whether cataloging public T cell receptors could reveal signatures of past pathogen exposure. The T cell repertoires of 700 or so subjects were profiled by immunosequencing and related to cytomegalovirus serostatus. To predict cytomegalovirus infection status, the study combined high-throughput TCR immunosequencing, statistical association of individual TCRs with disease status, and machine learning. In a later analysis, previously published TCR beta repertoires from some 640 donors were re-analyzed and high-resolution HLA genotyping was added so that TCR occurrence patterns could be studied. A later genetic analysis took genome-wide SNP genotypes for 398 of the 666 donors and used that subset as a discovery cohort.

The investigation overall reported the following: A group of highly shared sequence variants was considered likely to be a technical artifact of the sequencing pipeline. Compared with the approximately 710-donor mean, donors in an Asian-associated ancestry cluster had fewer N-insertions in productive TCRs, according to a later genetic analysis. Because counts were too low, 15 to 20 rarely observed V segments, including chromosome 9 orphons, were excluded from the earlier analysis of some 590 of the donors. In this cohort, only TCR beta chains were sequenced, and detectable features were limited by the absence of alpha or paired-chain data. In the study, about 150 TCR beta chains were listed as associated with cytomegalovirus. A further reported finding was that TCR beta sequences accurately predicted the HLA-A and HLA-B alleles for most subjects in the first cohort. In a later analysis, TCR association rates were found to vary across HLA loci, with the most associated TCRs seen for DRB1 alleles and the fewest for HLA-C alleles. In a later analysis, 15,000 to 20,000 TCR beta sequences were associated with specific HLA alleles at a false discovery rate of 0.05. The authors suggested that the approach could potentially be generalized to other disease states and immunological phenotypes. In an earlier analysis of some 500 of the donors, most TCR beta V segments were observed in productive rearrangements about 90% or about 30% of the time, broadly matching IMGT annotations. Several of the top co-occurrence clusters appeared to be linked to parvovirus B19, influenza, CMV and Epstein-Barr virus, according to a later analysis. An association between a missense DCLRE1C variant and V-gene and J-gene trimming of TCR beta chains was found in a later genetic analysis and replicated in an independent cohort. Correlated functional status among segregating V segments might be attributable to linkage disequilibrium, but an unknown experimental factor could not be ruled out. Strong co-occurrence of HLA alleles, especially DR and DQ, made assigning TCR associations to individual alleles difficult. Most TCR sequences were observed very rarely across donors, whereas some public TCRs were present in many individuals. Some IMGT-functional V segments, including TRBV6-2 and TRBV6-3, could not be distinguished by the 87-base-pair reads and were therefore excluded. Compared with equally common non-associated chains, HLA-associated TCR beta chains in a later analysis were more clonally expanded and had lower generation probabilities. The classifier was reported to diagnose cytomegalovirus status with high specificity and sensitivity in both the original and validation cohorts. In vitro tests confirmed that three of the cytomegalovirus-associated TCR beta chains recognize cytomegalovirus antigens. The only immune exposure information available for the cohort was CMV serostatus. Because some donors lacked HLA typing at each locus, the association tests relied only on the typed subset. Presence/absence analyses assumed roughly uniform sequencing depth across donors, an assumption that may not hold. According to a later analysis, most CMV-associated TCR beta chains appeared to be HLA-restricted, and the HLA associations seemed to be driven largely by CMV exposure.

The germline V gene encodes CDR1 MNHNS and CDR2 SASEGT. Ends trimmed: V by 3 bases, J by 3 bases; bases unmatched to a gene: 6. The CDR3 contains 15 residues, cysteine and phenylalanine counted. The CDR3 DNA has 45 bases and is translated from base 1. In total, just over 650 healthy bone marrow donors made up the cohort. All cohort members were sampled while nominally healthy, although unrecorded immune exposures were likely present. The donor was CMV seronegative and belonged to the group of under 400 seronegative cohort members. A peripheral blood sample was provided by each donor, and peripheral blood mononuclear cells were used for TCR beta sequencing. Genomic DNA was extracted from the blood cell samples with the Qiagen DNeasy Blood Extraction Kit.

The sequenced sample was PBMCs. The clonotype was recovered from a girl aged 10 to 17 in good health and CMV-seronegative. This receptor chain uses TRBV6-1 and TRBJ2-7; the central 9 bases match TRBD2. The nucleotide sequence is TGTGCCAGCAGTGAGCGGGCTAGCGGGGACTACGAGCAGTACTTC. This codes for CASSERASGDYEQYF.